This T cell receptor beta chain was identified in a study of CD8 T cells in Susac syndrome. cDNA came from roughly 0.47 to 1 ug RNA primed by random hexamers. Amplification of the TCR beta CDR3 was carried out by immunoSEQ multiplex PCR, which spanned a total of 54 Vbeta and 13 Jbeta segments. Each CDR3 protein gets one entry after TCRdb re-called the immunoSEQ multiplex PCR reads with MiXCR. The sample carries fewer than 350,000 distinct CDR3 sequences, approximately 91% recorded once. Sequencing targeted TCR beta in blood CD8+ and CD4+ T cells. Relapsing-remitting disease, either stable or active, was present in the treatment-naive patients who were the multiple sclerosis controls. FACS enriched CD8+ TEMRA cells, while bulk CD8+ and CD4+ were negatively isolated. The CDR3 runs to 18 residues. Trimming removed 1 base from V and 1 base from J, with 20 bases in between.

This TCR was recovered from a human donor with multiple sclerosis. Source material: CD8+ T cells from PBMCs. The chain recombines TRBV12-3 or TRBV12-4 with TRBJ2-7; a weak D match, TRBD1 (6 bases). The CDR3 nucleotides read TGTGCCAGCAGTTTAGTGTCTTTCGACAGGCCCTATTCCTACGAGCAGTACTTC. This gives the protein CASSLVSFDRPYSYEQYF.